This entry features one TCR beta chain sequence. Its specificity is not known. Germline V gene sequence: CDR1 KGHSH, CDR2 LQKENI. Trimming removed 3 bases from V and 5 bases from J, with 7 bases in between. The CDR3 sequence is 12 residues long. The data originate from a study of OX40 agonist ivuxolimab in advanced cancers. Assay used: immunoSEQ multiplex PCR; TCRdb lists only in-frame clones, some missing. The table lists some 99,000 clones, 70% to 90% of them singletons. Notes on the study in general: On average, CD8+ T cells showed a greater number of expanded clones than CD4+.

The chain combines TRBV18 with TRBJ1-2; D call uncertain. The sequences come from CD4+ or CD8+ T cells sorted from blood, collected in a trial of the OX40 agonist ivuxolimab. This TCR was recovered from an adult with an advanced solid tumor such as melanoma, head and neck, liver or kidney cancer. The CDR3, as DNA: TGTGCCAGCTCACCTCCAGGTTATGGCTACACCTTC. Protein sequence: CASSPPGYGYTF.